The 20 T cell receptor beta chains below were found in one sample sequenced in a study of fetal regulatory T cell absence and autoimmunity (dated 2017 in TCRdb). Library construction relied on the immunoSEQ multiplex PCR assay. As stored in TCRdb, this immuneACCESS dataset retains in-frame rearrangements with V and J assigned. A fraction of the clones does not appear; measured against another copy, unresolved V genes explain less than half of the discrepancy, and the remainder lacks a known reason. The sample table contains about 43,000 clones; only one count was recorded for 70% to 85% of them. Together, the top ten hold approximately 0.45% of the sample. The specimen sequenced was cord blood. The receptors shown here come from a newborn boy with IPEX syndrome.

This chain links TRBV7-8 with TRBJ2-7; 11 bases match TRBD1. Germline CDR1 and CDR2: SGHVS and FQNEAQ. The CDR3 spans 16 residues. With 5 bases clipped from V and 5 bases from J, the junction kept 11 bases outside the gene matches. CDR3 coding DNA: TGTGCCAGCAGCCGAGTTCGGACAGGGGGCAAGGACGAGCAGTACTTC. Residues: CASSRVRTGGKDEQYF.

The CDR3 bases are TGTGCCTGGCCATTACAGGGGAATCAGCCCCAGCATTTT. Amino acid sequence: CAWPLQGNQPQHF. The chain is built from TRBV30 and TRBJ1-5; 7 bases match TRBD1. The CDR3 sequence is 13 residues long. V lost 5 bases, J lost 4 bases, and 5 bases stayed unmatched. Germline assignment: CDR1 GTSNPN and CDR2 SVGIG (reference sequence). Complete variable domain (other parts from reference TRBV30 and TRBJ1-5): SQTIHQWPATLVQPVGSPLSLECTVEGTSNPNLYWYRQAAGRGLQLLFYSVGIGQISSEVPQNLSASRPQDRQFILSSKKLLLSDSGFYLCAWPLQGNQPQHFGDGTRLSIL.

The chain links TRBV13 to TRBJ2-7; TRBD2 might be the D (7 bases). Germline-derived CDR1 and CDR2 are PRHDT and FYEKMQ (reference sequence). CDR3 length: 13 amino acids. Trimming removed 5 bases at V and 7 bases at J, with 15 bases between. CDR3 protein: CASSPRTRGEQYF. DNA for the CDR3: TGTGCCAGCAGCCCCAGGACTAGGGGGGAGCAGTACTTC.

The chain joins TRBV7-6 to TRBJ2-2; TRBD2 matches 7 bases. Trimming at V came to 1 base and at J to 6 bases, leaving 8 bases not matched to a gene. The CDR3 is 16 amino acids. Germline lookup yields CDR1 SGHVS and CDR2 FNYEAQ. The CDR3 region has the DNA TGTGCCAGCAGCTTAGTAGCGGGCCAACCCCCCGGGGAGCTGTTTTTT. Encoded protein: CASSLVAGQPPGELFF.

The rearrangement links TRBV7-8 to TRBJ2-3; D remains ambiguous. The CDR3 totals 11 residues. Trimming pared 0 bases from V and 8 bases from J, leaving 3 bases between. Germline CDR1 reads SGHVS; CDR2 reads FQNEAQ. CDR3 amino acids: CASSLAGTQYF. Written as DNA, the CDR3 is TGTGCCAGCAGCTTAGCTGGTACGCAGTATTTT.

The table lists this clone with a few counts. The chain recombines TRBV5-8 with TRBJ1-6, with D possibly being TRBD1 (6 bases). Germline V gene sequence: CDR1 SGHTS, CDR2 YDEGEE. The CDR3 sequence is 16 residues long. Trimming left V 4 bases short and J 8 bases short, with 19 bases between. The CDR3 nucleotides read TGTGCCAGCAGCATAAGAGGGGGGCGAGGAGATTCACCCCTCCACTTT. Encoded protein: CASSIRGGRGDSPLHF.

The chain carries TRBV9 and TRBJ2-7, with 12 bases that match TRBD2. CDR1 and CDR2 (germline): SGDLS, YYNGEE. The CDR3 has 15 amino acids. V lost 3 bases, J lost 5 bases, and 6 bases stayed unmatched. CDR3 loop: CASSGTSGVPNEQYF. The CDR3 DNA follows: TGTGCCAGCAGCGGGACTAGCGGGGTCCCAAACGAGCAGTACTTC.

The chain uses TRBV27 and TRBJ1-1, with a tentative D call TRBD1 (6 bases). The ends were cut back, 4 bases at V and 4 bases at J, with 13 bases in the middle. The CDR3 length is 14 residues. CDR1 and CDR2 from the germline V gene are MNHEY and SMNVEV (reference sequence). The CDR3 DNA reads TGTGCCAGCAGTTCCTACAGGGCGGGCACTGAAGCTTTCTTT. It specifies CASSSYRAGTEAFF.

V and J are TRBV27 and TRBJ2-7; TRBD2 agrees at 14 bases. Trimming removed 3 bases from V and 6 bases from J; junction bases left unmatched: 1. Germline CDR1 reads MNHEY; CDR2 reads SMNVEV (reference sequence). The CDR3 has 14 amino acids. CDR3 in amino acids: CASSFGTSGSEQYF. The CDR3 DNA reads as TGTGCCAGCAGTTTTGGGACTAGCGGGAGCGAGCAGTACTTC.

This clone has more than one count but fewer than ten. This chain joins TRBV10-1 and TRBJ1-1; D gene uncertain. Germline lookup yields CDR1 WNHNN and CDR2 SYGVQD (reference sequence). Trimming shortened V by 6 bases and J by 1 base, and 3 bases separated the two germline ends. The CDR3 covers 11 residues. The CDR3 DNA sequence: TGCGCCAGCAGACAGAACACTGAAGCTTTCTTT. This encodes CASRQNTEAFF.

V is TRBV19 and J is TRBJ2-1, with a weak D call TRBD2 (5 bases). This CDR3 region has 14 residues. Trimming shortened V by 3 bases and J by 1 base, and 7 bases separated the two germline ends. Germline V gene sequence: CDR1 LNHDA, CDR2 SQIVND (reference sequence). The CDR3 region is CASSILASYNEQFF. DNA of the CDR3: TGTGCCAGTAGTATCTTAGCGTCCTACAATGAGCAGTTCTTC.

In this sample, this clone turned up a few times. The J gene is TRBJ2-7, the V gene TRBV19; D unclear. CDR1 is LNHDA and CDR2 is SQIVND in the germline V gene (reference sequence). V was pared by 1 base and J by 3 bases, with 7 bases between. There are 13 residues in the CDR3. The DNA for the CDR3 is TGTGCCAGTAGTATAGGAACAGACTACGAGCAGTACTTC. Translated: CASSIGTDYEQYF.

There are a few counts of this clone. The chain carries TRBV5-4 and TRBJ2-7; TRBD1 matches at 11 bases. CDR3 length equals 15 residues. Germline V gives CDR1 SGHNT, CDR2 YYREEE (reference sequence). The junction had 1 base not matched to a gene; V was cut back by 0 bases and J by 2 bases. CDR3 sequence (DNA): TGTGCCAGCAGCTTGGCGGGACAGGGGGCCTACGAGCAGTACTTC. It specifies CASSLAGQGAYEQYF.

V and J are TRBV4-2 and TRBJ2-1; 12 bases agree with TRBD2. This CDR3 has 22 residues. J gave up 2 bases and V 2 bases, and 19 bases lay outside the gene matches. CDR1 and CDR2 from the germline V gene are LGHNA and YNFKEQ. In nucleotides, the CDR3 is TGTGCCAGCAGCCAAAGAGACCTAGTTCATCTAGCGGGAGGGGGACCCTACAATGAGCAGTTCTTC. Protein sequence: CASSQRDLVHLAGGGPYNEQFF.

The chain carries TRBV5-8 and TRBJ2-2, with D hard to call. This CDR3 contains 9 residues. Trimming shortened V by 5 bases and J by 11 bases, and 4 bases separated the two germline ends. Germline CDR1 reads SGHTS; CDR2 reads YDEGEE. The CDR3 nucleotides are TGTGCCAGCAGTGCCGAGCTGTTTTTT. It translates to CASSAELFF. Drawing the rest from reference TRBV5-8 and TRBJ2-2, the complete variable domain is EAGVTQSPTHLIKTRGQQATLRCSPISGHTSVYWYQQALGLGLQFLLWYDEGEERNRGNFPPRFSGRQFPNYSSELNVNALELEDSALYLCASSAELFFGEGSRLTVL.

V and J are TRBV4-2 and TRBJ1-2, with 9 bases matching TRBD1. The CDR3 length is 14 residues. In germline, CDR1 is LGHNA, CDR2 YNFKEQ. V gave up 3 bases and J gave up 3 bases; unmatched junction bases: 2. CDR3 sequence (DNA): TGTGCCAGCAGCCAGGGGACAGGGTACTATGGCTACACCTTC. It is translated as CASSQGTGYYGYTF.

V is TRBV11-3 and J is TRBJ1-1; 11 bases agree with TRBD1. The CDR3 covers 18 residues. J gave up 3 bases and V 2 bases, and 11 bases lay outside the gene matches. Looked up from germline, CDR1 is SGHNT and CDR2 is YENEEA. The CDR3 coding sequence is TGTGCCAGCAGCTTATGGTCGGGACAGGGGGTCGGGGACACTGAAGCTTTCTTT. This gives the protein CASSLWSGQGVGDTEAFF.

The rearrangement joins TRBV5-1 to TRBJ1-2; D remains ambiguous. CDR3 length: 14 residues. From germline, CDR1 is SGHRS and CDR2 YFSETQ. V was clipped by 3 bases and J by 1 base, with 10 bases between them. The CDR3 DNA reads as TGCGCCAGCAGCTCCCTCGGGAGTAACTATGGCTACACCTTC. Protein product: CASSSLGSNYGYTF.

The chain employs TRBV7-9 and TRBJ2-7; 11 positions agree with TRBD1. The length of the CDR3 is 14 residues. Losses at the gene ends were 4 bases for V and 4 bases for J; bases not matched to a gene: 3. Germline CDR1 reads SEHNR; CDR2 reads FQNEAQ (reference sequence). The CDR3 reads CASSWDRGLYEQYF. The DNA of the CDR3 is TGTGCCAGCAGCTGGGACAGGGGGTTGTACGAGCAGTACTTC.

The gene calls are TRBV4-2 and TRBJ2-7; 10 bases agree with TRBD2. The CDR3 totals 15 residues. V was clipped by 3 bases and J by 6 bases; unmatched bases: 8. Germline CDR1 is LGHNA and CDR2 is YNFKEQ. The DNA of the CDR3 is TGTGCCAGCAGCCAGGCTCTAGCGGGAGCCTTCGAGCAGTACTTC. It specifies CASSQALAGAFEQYF.